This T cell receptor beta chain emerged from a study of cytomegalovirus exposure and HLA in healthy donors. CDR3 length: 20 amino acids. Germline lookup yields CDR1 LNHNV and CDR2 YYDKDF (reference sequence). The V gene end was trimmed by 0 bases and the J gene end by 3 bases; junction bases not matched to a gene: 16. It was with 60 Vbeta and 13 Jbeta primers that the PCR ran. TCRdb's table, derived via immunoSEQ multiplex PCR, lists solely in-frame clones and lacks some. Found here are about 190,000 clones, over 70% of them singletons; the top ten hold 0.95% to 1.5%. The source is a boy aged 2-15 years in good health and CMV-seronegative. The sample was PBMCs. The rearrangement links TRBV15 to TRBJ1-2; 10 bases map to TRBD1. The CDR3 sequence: CATSRDVQAADRGHDYGYTF. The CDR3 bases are TGTGCCACCAGCAGAGATGTCCAAGCCGCCGACAGGGGGCATGACTATGGCTACACCTTC.